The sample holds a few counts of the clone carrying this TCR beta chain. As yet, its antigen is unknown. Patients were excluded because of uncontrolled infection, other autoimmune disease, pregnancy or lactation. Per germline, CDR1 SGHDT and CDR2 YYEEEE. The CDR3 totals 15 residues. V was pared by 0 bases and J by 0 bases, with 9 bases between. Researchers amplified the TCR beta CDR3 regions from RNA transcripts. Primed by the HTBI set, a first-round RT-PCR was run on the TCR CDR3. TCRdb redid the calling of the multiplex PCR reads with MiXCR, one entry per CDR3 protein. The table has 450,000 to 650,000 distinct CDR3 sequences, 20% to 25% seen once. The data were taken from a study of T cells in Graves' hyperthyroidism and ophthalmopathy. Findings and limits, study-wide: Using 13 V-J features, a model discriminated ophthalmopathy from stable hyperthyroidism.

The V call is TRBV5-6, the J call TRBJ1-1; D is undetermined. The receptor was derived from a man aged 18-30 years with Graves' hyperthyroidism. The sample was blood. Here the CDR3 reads CASSLVTVMNTEAFF. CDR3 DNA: TGTGCCAGCAGCTTGGTTACAGTCATGAACACTGAAGCTTTCTTT.